The 25 T cell receptor beta chains presented below share a single source sample, sequenced in a study of blood T cell repertoires in COVID-19. Clones were read by immunoSEQ multiplex PCR, and TCRdb kept only the in-frame ones, dropping some. The sample yields about 100,000 clones, 65% to 85% seen once. The material sequenced was peripheral blood. The receptors derive from a man aged 65 to 85 with active or convalescent COVID-19.

The chain has TRBV2 and TRBJ1-1, with TRBD1 matching 12 bases. Germline V lookup: CDR1 SNHLY, CDR2 FYNNEI. The trim removed 8 bases at V and 5 bases at J, leaving 9 bases unmatched. The CDR3 length is 15 residues. The CDR3 DNA follows: TGTGCCAGCGGGACGGGACAGGGGGCAGAAACTGAAGCTTTCTTT. Translating gives CASGTGQGAETEAFF.

The gene calls are TRBV28 and TRBJ2-7; D not resolved. CDR1 MDHEN and CDR2 SYDVKM come from the germline V gene. The CDR3 consists of 11 residues. V shed 7 bases and J shed 3 bases, with 7 bases lying between them. The CDR3 region is CASTGNYEQYF. The CDR3 DNA follows: TGTGCCAGCACAGGAAACTACGAGCAGTACTTC.

V gene TRBV28 combines with J gene TRBJ1-2, with TRBD1 identical over 7 bases. Trimming at V came to 7 bases and at J to 4 bases, leaving 9 bases not matched to a gene. The CDR3 spans 14 residues. Per the germline V gene, CDR1 is MDHEN and CDR2 is SYDVKM. The CDR3 reads CASTSGQNFYGYTF. The DNA of the CDR3 is TGTGCCAGCACCTCGGGACAGAACTTCTATGGCTACACCTTC.

This chain uses TRBV5-5 with TRBJ1-4; D is unclear. The germline V gene has CDR1 SGHKS and CDR2 YYEKEE (reference sequence). The CDR3 consists of 15 residues. Deletions cut 6 bases from V and 6 bases from J, with 18 bases between. The CDR3 coding sequence is TGTGCCAGCACCCCTACGTTGTCTGCTTATGAAAAACTGTTTTTT. Translation gives CASTPTLSAYEKLFF.

The chain has TRBV4-2 and TRBJ2-2; 8 positions agree with TRBD1. CDR3 length equals 15 residues. The V and J ends lost 3 bases and 4 bases, in that order; junction bases with no gene match: 4. CDR1 and CDR2 from the germline V gene are LGHNA and YNFKEQ. CDR3 sequence reads: CASSQQGAGTGELFF. The CDR3 DNA sequence: TGTGCCAGCAGCCAGCAGGGGGCGGGCACCGGGGAGCTGTTTTTT.

V usage is TRBV5-1 and J usage is TRBJ2-3; TRBD2 agrees at 11 bases. Germline loops: CDR1 SGHRS, CDR2 YFSETQ. The CDR3 spans 18 residues. J gave up 0 bases and V 4 bases, and 10 bases lay outside the gene matches. CDR3 sequence reads: CASSGVLAGGSSTDTQYF. The CDR3 region has the DNA TGCGCCAGCAGCGGAGTTCTAGCGGGGGGTTCGAGCACAGATACGCAGTATTTT.

The chain carries TRBV6-5 and TRBJ2-3; no reliable D call. The CDR3 has 15 amino acids. The germline V gene encodes CDR1 MNHEY and CDR2 SVGAGI. V was clipped by 6 bases and J by 0 bases, with 13 bases between them. The CDR3, as DNA: TGTGCCAGCAGGAACAGCCTCGTTAGCACAGATACGCAGTATTTT. Translating it yields CASRNSLVSTDTQYF.

This clone was found a few times. The rearrangement links TRBV2 to TRBJ1-4; TRBD1 matches 8 bases. The V segment lost 3 bases and the J segment 5 bases; nucleotides outside the gene matches: 2. Per the germline V gene, CDR1 is SNHLY and CDR2 is FYNNEI. The CDR3 extends over 14 amino acids. The CDR3 nucleotides are TGTGCCAGCAGTGAGGACAGGGTAAATGAAAAACTGTTTTTT. It yields the protein CASSEDRVNEKLFF.

This clone occurred a few times. This chain joins TRBV5-4 and TRBJ2-2; 10 bases align to TRBD1. After removal of 6 bases from V and 5 bases from J, the junction contained 7 bases not matched to a gene. Germline V gives CDR1 SGHNT, CDR2 YYREEE (reference sequence). This CDR3 is built from 15 residues. CDR3 residues: CASTRGQGNTGELFF. CDR3 nucleotide sequence: TGTGCCAGCACCAGGGGACAGGGGAATACCGGGGAGCTGTTTTTT.

The chain has TRBV6-5 and TRBJ2-7, with D possibly TRBD1 on 6 matching bases. This CDR3 has 15 amino acids. The germline CDR1 and CDR2 sequences are MNHEY and SVGAGI. Between the trimmed V and J ends, which lost 6 bases and 0 bases, there was a span of 15 bases. CDR3: CASRTVTGSSYEQYF. CDR3 DNA: TGTGCCAGCAGAACGGTCACAGGGAGCTCCTACGAGCAGTACTTC.

This clone has just one count. V usage is TRBV14 and J usage is TRBJ1-1; D gene ambiguous. Germline CDR1 and CDR2: SGHDN and FVKESK. Between the trimmed V and J ends, which lost 0 bases and 0 bases, there was a span of 17 bases. CDR3 length equals 18 residues. The CDR3 sequence is CASSQDRGGGPMNTEAFF. DNA for the CDR3: TGTGCCAGCAGCCAAGATAGAGGTGGAGGCCCGATGAACACTGAAGCTTTCTTT.

V and J are TRBV6-6 and TRBJ2-2, with TRBD2 as a possible D gene (5 bases). This CDR3 contains 13 residues. V was cut by 8 bases and J by 0 bases, with 7 bases left in between. Germline CDR1 and CDR2: MNHNY and SVGAGI (reference sequence). CDR3 DNA: TGTGCCAGCTCCGGGACGAACACCGGGGAGCTGTTTTTT. Translation gives CASSGTNTGELFF.

The chain is built from TRBV19 and TRBJ2-2, with 7 bases that match TRBD1. The CDR3 covers 14 residues. CDR1 is LNHDA, CDR2 SQIVND, per germline (reference sequence). V was pared by 3 bases and J by 4 bases, with 2 bases of the junction left unmatched. CDR3 in DNA: TGTGCCAGTAGTATCTCAGGGGGCACCGGGGAGCTGTTTTTT. Its translation is CASSISGGTGELFF.

This clone has just a few counts. The V and J genes are TRBV6-2 or TRBV6-3 and TRBJ2-1; 11 nucleotides align to TRBD1. Trimming cost V 4 bases and J 0 bases; bases outside gene matches: 11. The germline V gene has CDR1 MNHEY and CDR2 SVGEGT. CDR3 length: 19 residues. CDR3 bases: TGTGCCAGCAGTTTTCGGACAGGGGGCTTCCGTCGCTCCTACAATGAGCAGTTCTTC. Translated: CASSFRTGGFRRSYNEQFF.

The rearrangement joins TRBV7-2 to TRBJ2-7; 7 bases fit TRBD1. The germline V gene has CDR1 SGHTA and CDR2 FQGNSA. This CDR3 is built from 16 residues. V lost 1 base, J lost 3 bases, and 9 bases stayed unmatched. The CDR3 DNA reads TGTGCCAGCAGCTTAGAATATACCAGGGGGTTCTACGAGCAGTACTTC. Its protein product is CASSLEYTRGFYEQYF. Drawing the rest from reference TRBV7-2 and TRBJ2-7, the complete variable domain is GAGVSQSPSNKVTEKGKDVELRCDPISGHTALYWYRQSLGQGLEFLIYFQGNSAPDKSGLPSDRFSAERTGGSVSTLTIQRTQQEDSAVYLCASSLEYTRGFYEQYFGPGTRLTVT.

This chain links TRBV5-4 with TRBJ2-5; 12 bases line up with TRBD2. The ends lost 4 bases at V and 2 bases at J; junction bases unmatched: 3. The germline V gene encodes CDR1 SGHNT and CDR2 YYREEE (reference sequence). This CDR3 region has 15 residues. Here the CDR3 DNA reads TGTGCCAGCAGCCTAGCGGGGGGGCGGCAAGAGACCCAGTACTTC. This sequence encodes CASSLAGGRQETQYF.

V gene TRBV15 combines with J gene TRBJ2-5; no definite D call. Germline V gives CDR1 LNHNV, CDR2 YYDKDF (reference sequence). The CDR3 covers 13 residues. Between the trimmed V and J ends, which lost 4 bases and 1 base, there was a span of 7 bases. The CDR3: CATSNLPQETQYF. DNA of the CDR3: TGTGCCACCAGCAACTTACCCCAAGAGACCCAGTACTTC.

V usage is TRBV24-1 and J usage is TRBJ2-1; D might be TRBD1 (6 bases). Trimming shortened V by 6 bases and J by 0 bases, and 8 bases separated the two germline ends. The CDR3 is 14 amino acids. CDR1 is KGHDR and CDR2 is SFDVKD in the germline V gene. CDR3 bases: TGTGCCACCAGTCAGGGGAGCTCCTACAATGAGCAGTTCTTC. Its translation is CATSQGSSYNEQFF.

This chain links TRBV7-9 with TRBJ1-4, with 7 bases matching TRBD1. The length of the CDR3 is 14 residues. V was pared by 5 bases and J by 5 bases, with 5 bases of the junction left unmatched. The germline V gene has CDR1 SEHNR and CDR2 FQNEAQ (reference sequence). The CDR3 is CASSQGQLNEKLFF. In DNA, the CDR3 is TGTGCCAGCAGCCAGGGACAGCTAAATGAAAAACTGTTTTTT.

The chain recombines TRBV3-1 (or the pseudogene TRBV3-2) with TRBJ2-1; 11 bases are a match to TRBD2. Germline assignment: CDR1 LGHDT and CDR2 YNNKEL (reference sequence). After removal of 4 bases from V and 4 bases from J, the junction contained 9 bases not matched to a gene. The CDR3 length is 17 residues. The CDR3 loop is CASSPSQTSGVYNEQFF. The DNA for the CDR3 is TGTGCCAGCAGCCCCTCACAGACTAGCGGGGTTTACAATGAGCAGTTCTTC.

The chain has TRBV7-2 and TRBJ2-3; 8 nucleotides match TRBD2. This CDR3 is 16 amino acids long. CDR1 and CDR2 from the germline V gene are SGHTA and FQGNSA. J gave up 1 base and V 5 bases, and 8 bases lay outside the gene matches. CDR3 coding DNA: TGTGCCAGCAGCCGTAGCGGGGCTAGGGGCACAGATACGCAGTATTTT. This translates into CASSRSGARGTDTQYF. The entire variable domain, with the rest obtained from reference TRBV7-2 and TRBJ2-3, is as follows: GAGVSQSPSNKVTEKGKDVELRCDPISGHTALYWYRQSLGQGLEFLIYFQGNSAPDKSGLPSDRFSAERTGGSVSTLTIQRTQQEDSAVYLCASSRSGARGTDTQYFGPGTRLTVL.

This sequence joins TRBV29-1 and TRBJ2-5, with D possibly matching TRBD1 (5 bases). V was trimmed by 3 bases and J by 6 bases, leaving 14 bases between them. Per germline, CDR1 SQVTM and CDR2 ANQGSEA. The CDR3 has 13 residues. CDR3 DNA: TGCAGCGTTGATCATCCAGGGCCAAAGACCCAGTACTTC. This translates into CSVDHPGPKTQYF.

V and J are TRBV6-5 and TRBJ2-7; D is possibly TRBD1 (5 bases). Germline values: CDR1 MNHEY, CDR2 SVGAGI. V was clipped by 6 bases and J by 3 bases, with 15 bases between them. This CDR3 has 14 residues. CDR3 DNA sequence: TGTGCCAGCAGAAGAGCAGACAGAAACTACGAGCAGTACTTC. It translates to CASRRADRNYEQYF.

This clone showed up just once. The V call is TRBV5-1, the J call TRBJ2-2, with 12 nucleotides matching TRBD1. This CDR3 is 15 amino acids long. Per the germline V gene, CDR1 is SGHRS and CDR2 is YFSETQ. V shed 6 bases and J 6 bases; nucleotides not matched to a gene: 6. The chain's CDR3 is CASKNGTGGPGELFF. The DNA of the CDR3 is TGCGCCAGCAAAAATGGGACAGGGGGCCCCGGGGAGCTGTTTTTT. The full variable domain, with the rest looked up from reference TRBV5-1 and TRBJ2-2, is KAGVTQTPRYLIKTRGQQVTLSCSPISGHRSVSWYQQTPGQGLQFLFEYFSETQRNKGNFPGRFSGRQFSNSRSEMNVSTLELGDSALYLCASKNGTGGPGELFFGEGSRLTVL.

This clone was detected only a few times. CDR3 nucleotide sequence: TGTGCCAGCGGCAGCGCCGGAAACACCATATATTTT. Translated, it gives CASGSAGNTIYF. The V gene is TRBV28, the J gene TRBJ1-3; no definite D call. Germline V lookup: CDR1 MDHEN, CDR2 SYDVKM. The V end lost 8 bases, the J end lost 4 bases, and 9 bases lay between the germline ends. This CDR3 contains 12 residues.